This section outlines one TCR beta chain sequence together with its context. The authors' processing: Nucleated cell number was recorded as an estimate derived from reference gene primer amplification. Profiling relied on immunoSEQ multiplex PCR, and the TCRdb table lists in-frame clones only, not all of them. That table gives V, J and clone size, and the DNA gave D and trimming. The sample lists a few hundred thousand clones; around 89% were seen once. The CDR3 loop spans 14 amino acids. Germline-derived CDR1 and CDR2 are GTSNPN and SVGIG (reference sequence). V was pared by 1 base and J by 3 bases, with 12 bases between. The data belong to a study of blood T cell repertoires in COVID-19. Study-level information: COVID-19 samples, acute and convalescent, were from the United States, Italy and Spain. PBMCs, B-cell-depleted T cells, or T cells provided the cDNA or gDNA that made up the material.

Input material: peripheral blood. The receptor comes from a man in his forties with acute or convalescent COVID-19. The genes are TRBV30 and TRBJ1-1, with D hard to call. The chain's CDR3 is CAWSGGLFDTEAFF. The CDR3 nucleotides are TGTGCCTGGAGTGGTGGACTCTTTGACACTGAAGCTTTCTTT.